Reported below is one T cell receptor beta chain. The sample is drawn from a study of control samples from healthy donors and cancer patients. The CDR3 spans 12 residues. Germline lookup yields CDR1 SGHTA and CDR2 FQGNSA. Deletions cut 5 bases from V and 3 bases from J, with 7 bases between. Only in-frame clones appear in the TCRdb table, and some are missing; sequencing was by immunoSEQ multiplex PCR. The table has about 130,000 clones, over 85% seen once; the top ten hold around 5.1%. The sequenced sample consisted of blood. This sequence originates from a man aged 18 to 29 in good health. V usage is TRBV7-2 and J usage is TRBJ1-2, with D uncertain. This CDR3 reads CASSLDYYGYTF. The CDR3 DNA follows: TGTGCCAGCAGCCTTGATTACTATGGCTACACCTTC.